The 25 T cell receptor beta chains listed next were all sequenced from one sample in a study of control samples from healthy donors and cancer patients. Method: immunoSEQ multiplex PCR; TCRdb's copy keeps in-frame clones and lacks some. The table shows 150,000 to 200,000 clones, with 90% occurring only once. Sequences were obtained from blood. Every receptor here comes from a woman aged 45 to 65 in good health.

The chain links TRBV25-1 to TRBJ2-1; D is unclear. This CDR3 has 14 residues. CDR1 is MGHDK and CDR2 is SYGVNS in the germline V gene. The V end was cut by 4 bases, the J end by 0 bases, with 7 bases between. The CDR3: CASSGVSSYNEQFF. CDR3 bases: TGTGCCAGCAGTGGGGTCAGCTCCTACAATGAGCAGTTCTTC.

This chain connects TRBV14 to TRBJ2-1; 8 bases line up with TRBD1. CDR3 length: 15 amino acids. Per germline, CDR1 SGHDN and CDR2 FVKESK. V lost 1 base to trimming and J lost 12 bases; unmatched junction nucleotides: 11. The CDR3 DNA reads as TGTGCCAGCAGCCAAGGGAGACAGGGGCCAATGAGGCAGTTCTTC. It encodes CASSQGRQGPMRQFF.

The chain joins TRBV5-4 to TRBJ1-5; D possibly corresponds to TRBD1 (6 bases). The CDR3 spans 16 residues. Germline CDR1 and CDR2: SGHNT and YYREEE (reference sequence). Trimming removed 4 bases at V and 0 bases at J, with 14 bases between. CDR3 loop: CASSPGTPNSNQPQHF. CDR3 nucleotide sequence: TGTGCCAGCAGCCCCGGGACACCTAATAGCAATCAGCCCCAGCATTTT.

The gene calls are TRBV3-1 (or the pseudogene TRBV3-2) and TRBJ2-1, with D perhaps matching TRBD1 (5 bases). Trimming removed 0 bases at V and 9 bases at J, with 12 bases between. The V gene's germline CDR1 is LGHDT and CDR2 YNNKEL (reference sequence). This CDR3 spans 14 amino acids. The CDR3 is CASSQEARVTEQFF. CDR3 coding DNA: TGTGCCAGCAGCCAAGAGGCCAGGGTTACTGAGCAGTTCTTC.

On this clone: Other DNA sequences in the sample encode the same CDR3. The rearrangement links TRBV5-1 to TRBJ2-2; the D is unclear. Germline V lookup: CDR1 SGHRS, CDR2 YFSETQ. The CDR3 runs to 14 residues. V was pared by 5 bases and J by 1 base, with 9 bases between. The chain's CDR3 is CASRLRENTGELFF. The CDR3 DNA sequence: TGCGCCAGCAGGTTGCGAGAGAACACCGGGGAGCTGTTTTTT.

This chain joins TRBV10-3 and TRBJ1-6, with D unresolved. V lost 11 bases to trimming and J lost 0 bases, with 20 bases between them. CDR3 length: 17 amino acids. CDR1 is ENHRY and CDR2 is SYGVKD in the germline V gene. The CDR3 spells CASARAREGSYNSPLHF. The CDR3 DNA follows: TGTGCCTCCGCACGGGCTAGGGAGGGCTCCTATAATTCACCCCTCCACTTT.

The CDR3 DNA follows: TGTGCCAGTAGTACTGGTGCCAATCAGCCCCAGCATTTT. Translated: CASSTGANQPQHF. This chain uses TRBV19 with TRBJ1-5, with no clear D. The CDR3 sequence is 13 residues long. CDR1 and CDR2 from the germline V gene are LNHDA and SQIVND (reference sequence). V was shortened by 4 bases and J by 3 bases, with 7 bases between the two germline ends.

The genes are TRBV14 and TRBJ2-7, with no clear D. This CDR3 is built from 11 residues. Trimming pared 2 bases from V and 5 bases from J, leaving 4 bases between. Germline V CDR1 and CDR2: SGHDN, FVKESK. The CDR3 protein is CASSQSHEQYF. The DNA for the CDR3 is TGTGCCAGCAGCCAATCTCACGAGCAGTACTTC.

The chain uses TRBV7-3 and TRBJ2-3, with 9 bases identical to TRBD2. Trimming at V came to 8 bases and at J to 1 base, leaving 7 bases not matched to a gene. There are 15 residues in the CDR3. Germline CDR1 and CDR2: SGHTA and FQGTGA. Here the CDR3 DNA reads TGTGCCAGCGGTAGGACTAGCGAACGCACAGATACGCAGTATTTT. Protein product: CASGRTSERTDTQYF.

The chain is built from TRBV20-1 and TRBJ1-2; D unresolved. Trimming removed 3 bases from V and 9 bases from J, with 8 bases in between. This CDR3 is 10 amino acids long. Per the germline V gene, CDR1 is DFQATT and CDR2 is SNEGSKA (reference sequence). CDR3 sequence reads: CSARAGSYTF. For the CDR3, the DNA is TGCAGTGCTAGGGCGGGAAGCTACACCTTC.

The rearrangement uses TRBV7-9 and TRBJ1-2; a weak D match, TRBD1 (6 bases). Germline CDR1 is SEHNR and CDR2 is FQNEAQ (reference sequence). The CDR3 covers 13 residues. V was shortened by 4 bases and J by 2 bases, with 8 bases between the two germline ends. The CDR3 DNA reads TGTGCCAGCAGCTACGGACAGAACTATGGCTACACCTTC. This encodes CASSYGQNYGYTF.

The rearrangement uses TRBV11-2 and TRBJ1-4, with a possible D match to TRBD1 (5 bases). This CDR3 has 16 residues. Germline CDR1 is SGHAT and CDR2 is FQNNGV. Trimming removed 4 bases at V and 4 bases at J, with 16 bases between. The CDR3 reads CASSSSRQPINEKLFF. The CDR3 bases are TGTGCCAGCAGCTCAAGCCGACAGCCGATTAATGAAAAACTGTTTTTT.

The rearrangement links TRBV19 to TRBJ2-7; possibly TRBD1 or TRBD2 for D (5 bases each). The CDR3 runs to 15 residues. V lost 1 base to trimming and J lost 2 bases, with 12 bases between them. Germline-derived CDR1 and CDR2 are LNHDA and SQIVND (reference sequence). DNA for the CDR3: TGTGCCAGTAGTATAGGGCAGGGACCGACCTACGAGCAGTACTTC. It encodes CASSIGQGPTYEQYF.

V and J are TRBV11-3 and TRBJ2-5, with D possibly TRBD2 on 6 matching bases. The V end lost 0 bases, the J end lost 5 bases, and 10 bases lay between the germline ends. The CDR3 has 14 residues. The germline gives CDR1 SGHNT, CDR2 YENEEA. CDR3 residues: CASSLDGGSETQYF. The CDR3, as DNA: TGTGCCAGCAGCTTAGACGGGGGAAGCGAGACCCAGTACTTC.

J is TRBJ1-2 and V is TRBV4-1; weak D call: TRBD1 (5 bases). The CDR3 has 14 residues. Trimming took 1 base from V and 8 from J, leaving 14 bases between them. The germline V gene encodes CDR1 MGHRA and CDR2 YSYEKL. CDR3 residues: CASSQVWGLEGYTF. CDR3 in DNA: TGCGCCAGCAGCCAAGTGTGGGGGTTGGAAGGCTACACCTTC.

The sample holds a few counts of this clone. V usage is TRBV28 and J usage is TRBJ1-2; the D is unclear. Trimming pared 6 bases from V and 1 base from J, leaving 9 bases between. Germline V gene sequence: CDR1 MDHEN, CDR2 SYDVKM. CDR3 length: 13 residues. DNA of the CDR3: TGTGCCAGCAGGGTAGGGATTAACTATGGCTACACCTTC. Encoded protein: CASRVGINYGYTF.

The CDR3 here is CASSQGGGGSNSPLHF. The CDR3 coding sequence is TGCGCCAGCAGCCAAGGGGGCGGGGGAAGCAATTCACCCCTCCACTTT. The V gene is TRBV4-3, the J gene TRBJ1-6, with D perhaps TRBD1 (5 bases). The CDR3 runs to 16 residues. Germline V gives CDR1 LGHNA, CDR2 YSLEER. Trimming left V 1 base short and J 7 bases short, with 14 bases between.

The chain combines TRBV3-1 (or the pseudogene TRBV3-2) with TRBJ2-5; 9 nucleotides agree with TRBD1. The CDR3 runs to 16 residues. Germline CDR1 LGHDT, CDR2 YNNKEL (reference sequence). J gave up 2 bases and V 4 bases, and 8 bases lay outside the gene matches. The CDR3, as DNA: TGTGCCAGCAGCCCTGCGTCGGGGACAGGGCAAGAGACCCAGTACTTC. It encodes CASSPASGTGQETQYF.

The chain recombines TRBV6-5 with TRBJ2-1; TRBD2 matches 11 bases. There are 14 residues in the CDR3. Per germline, CDR1 MNHEY and CDR2 SVGAGI. V gave up 7 bases and J gave up 8 bases; unmatched junction bases: 7. The CDR3 region is CASKPGLAVDEQFF. The CDR3 DNA reads TGTGCCAGCAAGCCGGGACTAGCGGTTGATGAGCAGTTCTTC.

In nucleotides, the CDR3 is TGCGCCAGCAGCCAAGAAGCGGTAAGAGGAAATGAGCAGTTCTTC. Protein sequence: CASSQEAVRGNEQFF. The chain combines TRBV4-3 with TRBJ2-1; D is perhaps TRBD2 (5 bases). Trimming stripped 0 bases from V and 7 bases from J, with 13 bases between. The CDR3 length is 15 residues. Germline assignment: CDR1 LGHNA and CDR2 YSLEER.

The chain joins TRBV9 to TRBJ2-5; TRBD1 might be the D (6 bases). From germline, CDR1 is SGDLS and CDR2 YYNGEE. The ends were cut back, 3 bases at V and 3 bases at J, with 12 bases in the middle. The length of the CDR3 is 14 residues. The CDR3: CASSAFRGEETQYF. The CDR3 DNA is TGTGCCAGCAGCGCATTCAGGGGTGAAGAGACCCAGTACTTC.

Written as DNA, the CDR3 is TGCGCCAGCAGCTTGGAGGGGGAAGCTTTCTTT. It encodes CASSLEGEAFF. The chain employs TRBV5-1 and TRBJ1-1; D is perhaps TRBD1 (5 bases). The CDR3 has 11 amino acids. Germline CDR1 is SGHRS and CDR2 is YFSETQ. V dropped 0 bases and J dropped 8 bases, with 5 bases sitting between them.

This chain joins TRBV10-3 and TRBJ1-2, with a tentative D call TRBD1 (6 bases). V lost 5 bases and J 2 bases, leaving 15 bases between the germline ends. Germline V gene sequence: CDR1 ENHRY, CDR2 SYGVKD. The length of the CDR3 is 15 residues. This CDR3 is CAISRGRGDNYGYTF. CDR3 in DNA: TGTGCCATCAGTAGGGGCAGGGGTGACAACTATGGCTACACCTTC.

The chain has TRBV7-2 and TRBJ2-1; unclear D gene. Between the trimmed V and J ends, which lost 1 base and 6 bases, there was a span of 10 bases. CDR1 and CDR2 (germline): SGHTA, FQGNSA. CDR3 length equals 14 residues. In DNA form, the CDR3 reads TGTGCCAGCAGCTTAGAGGGTAGTTTCAATGAGCAGTTCTTC. As protein: CASSLEGSFNEQFF.

The chain combines TRBV27 with TRBJ2-2; D perhaps matches TRBD2 (6 bases). This CDR3 region has 16 residues. Germline V gene data show CDR1 as MNHEY and CDR2 as SMNVEV (reference sequence). V lost 8 bases, J lost 4 bases, and 20 bases lay in between. The CDR3 nucleotides read TGTGCCAGCGGCCGCCGACGGGACTCCGGCACCGGGGAGCTGTTTTTT. Protein sequence: CASGRRRDSGTGELFF.